A single TCR beta chain is shown here with its context. Sequencing used immunoSEQ multiplex PCR; TCRdb keeps in-frame clones, though not all of them. The profile covers about 250,000 clones, with more than 75% appearing a single time and about 6% taken by the ten largest. CDR1 and CDR2 from the germline V gene are MNHEY and SVGAGI. The V and J ends lost 0 bases and 11 bases, in that order; junction bases with no gene match: 3. This CDR3 has 15 amino acids. This entry comes from a study of blood T cell repertoires in COVID-19. Study overall: The cDNA or gDNA used as material had been derived from T cells, B-cell-depleted T cells, or PBMCs.

This TCR was sampled from a woman over 75 with COVID-19, enrolled during active disease. The rearrangement joins TRBV6-5 to TRBJ1-6, with TRBD1 matching 11 bases. The sample was peripheral blood. CDR3 sequence (DNA): TGTGCCAGCAGTTACTCGGACAGGGGGCTAACACCCCTCCACTTT. The encoded protein is CASSYSDRGLTPLHF.